What follows are 24 T cell receptor beta chains derived from one specimen sequenced in a study of blood T cell repertoires in COVID-19. Repertoires were generated with immunoSEQ multiplex PCR, while TCRdb's copy carries only in-frame clones and drops some. The sample records 200,000 to 250,000 clones, 84% being singletons. The specimen was peripheral blood. Source of these receptors: a woman over 75 with COVID-19, enrolled during active disease.

V gene TRBV25-1 combines with J gene TRBJ2-3; 8 nucleotides match TRBD2. The germline CDR1 and CDR2 sequences are MGHDK and SYGVNS. The V gene end was trimmed by 6 bases and the J gene end by 2 bases; junction bases not matched to a gene: 7. The CDR3 extends over 15 amino acids. CDR3 DNA: TGTGCCAGCAGCGGAGTTAGCGGGGCCACAGATACGCAGTATTTT. This sequence encodes CASSGVSGATDTQYF. The full variable domain, with the rest looked up from reference TRBV25-1 and TRBJ2-3, is EADIYQTPRYLVIGTGKKITLECSQTMGHDKMYWYQQDPGMELHLIHYSYGVNSTEKGDLSSESTVSRIRTEHFPLTLESARPSHTSQYLCASSGVSGATDTQYFGPGTRLTVL.

V and J are TRBV5-1 and TRBJ2-2; 9 bases agree with TRBD1. Losses at the gene ends were 4 bases for V and 5 bases for J; bases not matched to a gene: 6. Germline V gene sequence: CDR1 SGHRS, CDR2 YFSETQ. CDR3 length: 15 residues. The CDR3 reads CASSRDRANTGELFF. Here the CDR3 DNA reads TGCGCCAGCAGCCGGGACAGGGCTAATACCGGGGAGCTGTTTTTT. The full variable domain, completed using reference TRBV5-1 and TRBJ2-2, is KAGVTQTPRYLIKTRGQQVTLSCSPISGHRSVSWYQQTPGQGLQFLFEYFSETQRNKGNFPGRFSGRQFSNSRSEMNVSTLELGDSALYLCASSRDRANTGELFFGEGSRLTVL.

The gene calls are TRBV29-1 and TRBJ2-5; TRBD2 might be the D (5 bases). CDR1 SQVTM and CDR2 ANQGSEA come from the germline V gene. The ends were cut back, 6 bases at V and 7 bases at J, with 18 bases in the middle. The CDR3 is 13 residues long. CDR3 bases: TGCAGCGTGAGGGCCAGTTCGAGGGTGACCCAGTACTTC. Amino acids: CSVRASSRVTQYF.

This clone occurred a few times. This sequence joins TRBV6-2 or TRBV6-3 and TRBJ2-5; TRBD2 is a possible D gene (5 bases). This CDR3 is built from 14 residues. Germline V CDR1 and CDR2: MNHEY, SVGEGT. V was clipped by 4 bases and J by 3 bases, with 12 bases between them. CDR3 sequence reads: CASSLLVTEETQYF. The CDR3 DNA reads as TGTGCCAGCAGTTTACTAGTAACGGAAGAGACCCAGTACTTC.

The J gene is TRBJ1-2, the V gene TRBV18; no firm D call. The CDR3 contains 16 residues. CDR1 is KGHSH and CDR2 is LQKENI in the germline V gene. V dropped 2 bases and J dropped 0 bases, with 13 bases sitting between them. The CDR3 protein is CASSPARRAPNYGYTF. In nucleotides, the CDR3 is TGTGCCAGCTCACCAGCTCGGAGGGCCCCTAACTATGGCTACACCTTC.

The genes are TRBV11-2 and TRBJ2-5, with 11 bases lining up with TRBD2. Trimming removed 5 bases from V and 5 bases from J; junction bases left unmatched: 7. The CDR3 runs to 15 residues. Germline assignment: CDR1 SGHAT and CDR2 FQNNGV. The CDR3 coding sequence is TGTGCCAGCAGCCTACGACTAGCGGGGAGGGAGACCCAGTACTTC. Protein product: CASSLRLAGRETQYF. Together with reference TRBV11-2 and TRBJ2-5, the CDR3 gives the full variable domain: EAGVAQSPRYKIIEKRQSVAFWCNPISGHATLYWYQQILGQGPKLLIQFQNNGVVDDSQLPKDRFSAERLKGVDSTLKIQPAKLEDSAVYLCASSLRLAGRETQYFGPGTRLLVL.

The J gene is TRBJ1-5, the V gene TRBV5-4; TRBD1 matches at 11 bases. The CDR3 is 17 amino acids. Trimming cost V 1 base and J 4 bases; bases outside gene matches: 7. Germline V gene data show CDR1 as SGHNT and CDR2 as YYREEE (reference sequence). CDR3 bases: TGTGCCAGCAGCTTGACGCCGGGACAGGGGGTGAATCAGCCCCAGCATTTT. Its translation is CASSLTPGQGVNQPQHF.

There are a few counts of this clone. V usage is TRBV19 and J usage is TRBJ1-2; 8 nucleotides align to TRBD1. Trimming removed 6 bases from V and 6 bases from J; junction bases left unmatched: 3. Germline V CDR1 and CDR2: LNHDA, SQIVND (reference sequence). The CDR3 totals 12 residues. The CDR3 sequence: CASRGTGHGYTF. The CDR3 DNA follows: TGTGCCAGTAGGGGGACAGGACATGGCTACACCTTC.

This chain links TRBV19 with TRBJ2-6; 7 nucleotides align to TRBD2. Germline assignment: CDR1 LNHDA and CDR2 SQIVND (reference sequence). The CDR3 consists of 17 residues. V trimming: 3 bases; J trimming: 0 bases; junction bases outside the gene matches: 5. CDR3 residues: CASSMGGELSGANVLTF. CDR3 in DNA: TGTGCCAGTAGTATGGGGGGGGAACTCTCTGGGGCCAACGTCCTGACTTTC.

The DNA for the CDR3 is TGTGCCAGTAACCTGGACAGGGGTGGCTATGGCTACACCTTC. The encoded protein is CASNLDRGGYGYTF. The genes are TRBV19 and TRBJ1-2, with TRBD1 matching over 9 bases. J gave up 4 bases and V 7 bases, and 7 bases lay outside the gene matches. Looked up from germline, CDR1 is LNHDA and CDR2 is SQIVND (reference sequence). The CDR3 has 14 residues.

The CDR3: CASSSWDRGSRETQYF. The CDR3 DNA reads TGTGCCAGCAGTTCTTGGGACAGGGGGTCGCGGGAGACCCAGTACTTC. V usage is TRBV28 and J usage is TRBJ2-5; the match to TRBD1 covers 11 bases. The germline gives CDR1 MDHEN, CDR2 SYDVKM. The CDR3 is made up of 16 amino acids. V shed 4 bases and J 5 bases; nucleotides not matched to a gene: 9.

This sequence joins TRBV9 and TRBJ2-5, with a weak D call TRBD2 (6 bases). V was clipped by 4 bases and J by 5 bases, with 18 bases between them. The CDR3 spans 15 residues. Germline V gene sequence: CDR1 SGDLS, CDR2 YYNGEE. In nucleotides, the CDR3 is TGTGCCAGCAGCCCCGGGACTCCCGGGTCGGAGACCCAGTACTTC. Its protein product is CASSPGTPGSETQYF.

Concerning this clone: The same CDR3 can be traced to other DNA sequences in this sample. The V call is TRBV4-2, the J call TRBJ1-1; no clear D. Germline lookup yields CDR1 LGHNA and CDR2 YNFKEQ. This CDR3 has 15 amino acids. Trimming shortened V by 1 base and J by 2 bases, and 11 bases separated the two germline ends. The CDR3 DNA is TGTGCCAGCAGCCAAGTCGGCGGATCCAACACTGAAGCTTTCTTT. Translation gives CASSQVGGSNTEAFF.

This clone was counted only a few times. V usage is TRBV6-6 and J usage is TRBJ2-1; possibly TRBD1 for D (6 bases). The CDR3 extends over 16 amino acids. From germline, CDR1 is MNHNY and CDR2 SVGAGI (reference sequence). Between the trimmed V and J ends, which lost 5 bases and 0 bases, there was a span of 14 bases. The CDR3 nucleotides are TGTGCCAGCAGTGCGGGTAGGGGGAGCTCCTACAATGAGCAGTTCTTC. Protein sequence: CASSAGRGSSYNEQFF.

The genes are TRBV6-5 and TRBJ2-5; 7 bases match TRBD1. The CDR3 is 12 residues long. Trimming cost V 10 bases and J 2 bases; bases outside gene matches: 4. Germline loops: CDR1 MNHEY, CDR2 SVGAGI. CDR3 amino acids: CANAQGQETQYF. CDR3 DNA: TGTGCCAACGCACAGGGGCAAGAGACCCAGTACTTC.

V gene TRBV6-5 combines with J gene TRBJ1-5, with D unresolved. Germline lookup yields CDR1 MNHEY and CDR2 SVGAGI. Trimming shortened V by 6 bases and J by 2 bases, and 14 bases separated the two germline ends. CDR3 length: 15 residues. The CDR3 DNA sequence: TGTGCCAGCAGATCGGCGGCTTCGGGCAATCAGCCCCAGCATTTT. Translation: CASRSAASGNQPQHF.

The genes are TRBV29-1 and TRBJ1-2; D ambiguous. The CDR3 has 15 amino acids. Germline CDR1 is SQVTM and CDR2 is ANQGSEA. Deletions cut 3 bases from V and 7 bases from J, with 21 bases between. CDR3 in amino acids: CSVDQTTSASTGYTF. In DNA, the CDR3 is TGCAGCGTTGACCAGACGACTTCGGCATCAACTGGCTACACCTTC. Full variable domain (rest looked up from reference TRBV29-1 and TRBJ1-2): SAVISQKPSRDICQRGTSLTIQCQVDSQVTMMFWYRQQPGQSLTLIATANQGSEATYESGFVIDKFPISRPNLTFSTLTVSNMSPEDSSIYLCSVDQTTSASTGYTFGSGTRLTVV.

The genes are TRBV5-1 and TRBJ2-3, with 7 nucleotides matching TRBD2. J gave up 4 bases and V 5 bases, and 10 bases lay outside the gene matches. Germline values: CDR1 SGHRS, CDR2 YFSETQ. The CDR3 covers 15 residues. The DNA of the CDR3 is TGCGCCAGCAGAATAAAATGGGACTATTCAGATACGCAGTATTTT. Its protein product is CASRIKWDYSDTQYF.

The V and J genes are TRBV3-1 (or the pseudogene TRBV3-2) and TRBJ1-1; 7 bases fit TRBD1. Germline loops: CDR1 LGHDT, CDR2 YNNKEL (reference sequence). The CDR3 is 14 amino acids. Trimming took 1 base from V and 11 from J; bases not matched to a gene: 10. The CDR3 nucleotides are TGTGCCAGCAGCCAAGCCCATTCACAGGGGTATGCTTTCTTT. Encoded protein: CASSQAHSQGYAFF.

The CDR3 is CASSQPGTEAGYTF. Here the CDR3 DNA reads TGTGCCAGCAGCCAACCAGGGACAGAGGCTGGCTACACCTTC. This rearrangement joins TRBV3-1 (or the pseudogene TRBV3-2) to TRBJ1-2; the match to TRBD1 covers 7 bases. With 2 bases clipped from V and 7 bases from J, the junction kept 7 bases outside the gene matches. CDR1 and CDR2 (germline): LGHDT, YNNKEL (reference sequence). The CDR3 length is 14 residues.

This rearrangement joins TRBV5-5 to TRBJ1-2, with D possibly TRBD1 on 6 matching bases. The germline V and J ends were trimmed by 0 bases and 2 bases, with 8 bases remaining between them. CDR3 length: 14 amino acids. Per the germline V gene, CDR1 is SGHKS and CDR2 is YYEKEE (reference sequence). The CDR3 nucleotides read TGTGCCAGCAGCTTGGGGCAGGGGAACTATGGCTACACCTTC. Translating it yields CASSLGQGNYGYTF.

The chain couples TRBV18 to TRBJ1-5; 9 nucleotides line up with TRBD1. Looked up from germline, CDR1 is KGHSH and CDR2 is LQKENI. CDR3 length: 14 amino acids. The junction had 4 bases not matched to a gene; V was cut back by 5 bases and J by 5 bases. As DNA, the CDR3 is TGTGCCAGCTCAGAACAGGGGGCGGATCAGCCCCAGCATTTT. Translation gives CASSEQGADQPQHF.

The V call is TRBV15, the J call TRBJ1-1; no firm D call. This CDR3 comprises 13 residues. The germline V gene encodes CDR1 LNHNV and CDR2 YYDKDF (reference sequence). Between the trimmed V and J ends, which lost 8 bases and 3 bases, there was a span of 13 bases. Here the CDR3 reads CATAELLYTEAFF. The CDR3 DNA reads TGTGCCACCGCAGAGCTACTATACACTGAAGCTTTCTTT.

The chain links TRBV2 to TRBJ2-7, with a weak D call TRBD1 (5 bases). The CDR3 loop spans 13 amino acids. Trimming took 1 base from V and 5 from J, leaving 9 bases between them. Germline V gene data show CDR1 as SNHLY and CDR2 as FYNNEI. Here the CDR3 reads CASSEDRPNEQYF. The CDR3 DNA follows: TGTGCCAGCAGTGAAGACAGGCCAAACGAGCAGTACTTC.